Listed below are T cell receptor beta chains from one sample, sequenced in a study of blood T cell repertoires in COVID-19. Assay: immunoSEQ multiplex PCR; the TCRdb copy retains only in-frame clones and omits some. The data hold more than 45,000 clones, with roughly nine tenths observed a single time. The sample taken for sequencing was peripheral blood. These receptors were collected from a human donor with active COVID-19. The donor label of this sample is uncertain. CDR3s include the opening cysteine and the closing phenylalanine or tryptophan. Each record gives: J gene, V gene, D gene, CDR3 DNA, CDR3 protein. A D gene is named only where the DNA matches it firmly.

>TRBJ2-1|TRBV7-9|-
TGTGCCAGCAGCCCCGGGGGCTACAATGAGCAGTTCTTC
CASSPGGYNEQFF
>TRBJ2-2|TRBV21-1|-
TGTGCCAGCAGTTACCCGGGACAGGGATCGGGCGGGCCCGGGGAGCTGTTTTTT
CASSYPGQGSGGPGELFF
>TRBJ2-2|TRBV12-5|-
TGTGCTAGTGGTCAGGGTCCTACCGGGGAGCTGTTTTTT
CASGQGPTGELFF
>TRBJ1-2|TRBV9|-
TGTGCCAGCAGCGTAGGTGGCCAGGGCTATGGCTACACCTTC
CASSVGGQGYGYTF
>TRBJ2-4|TRBV20-1|-
TGCAGTGCTAGTTCCCAGGCCGATATTCAGTACTTC
CSASSQADIQYF
>TRBJ1-6|TRBV6-2/TRBV6-3|TRBD1
TGTGCCAGCAGGCCTTCTACAGGGGAGTCACCCCTCCACTTT
CASRPSTGESPLHF
>TRBJ2-2|TRBV14|TRBD2
TGTGCCAGCAGCCAAACGTATAGCGGGGGGGAGCTGTTTTTT
CASSQTYSGGELFF
>TRBJ1-6|TRBV13|TRBD1
TGTGCCAGCAGCAAGGGCAGGGGGCAGAATTCACCCCTCCACTTT
CASSKGRGQNSPLHF
>TRBJ1-2|TRBV28|TRBD1
TGTGCCAGCAGCCCCCCTCCCAGGGGGGATGGCTACACCTTC
CASSPPPRGDGYTF
>TRBJ1-1|TRBV19|TRBD1
TGTGCCAGCCGGGGGGGACAGGGGGCCTCGAACACTGAAGCTTTCTTT
CASRGGQGASNTEAFF
>TRBJ2-6|TRBV5-8|-
TGTGCCAGCAGCGCCAGACAGGGGAGGGCTGGGGCCAACGTCCTGACTTTC
CASSARQGRAGANVLTF
>TRBJ2-3|TRBV19|TRBD2
TGTGCCAGTAGTATAGATGGGACTAGCGGGGACACAGATACGCAGTATTTT
CASSIDGTSGDTDTQYF
>TRBJ1-2|TRBV6-6|-
TGTGCCAGCAGTTCTCAGGGAAATGGCTACACCTTC
CASSSQGNGYTF
>TRBJ2-3|TRBV3-1/TRBV3-2|-
TGTGCCAGCAGCCAGTTCGCGGCAGATACGCAGTATTTT
CASSQFAADTQYF
>TRBJ1-6|TRBV5-1|TRBD1
TGCGCCAGCAGCTCGGGACAGCGCCATTCACCCCTCCACTTT
CASSSGQRHSPLHF
>TRBJ2-7|TRBV5-1|-
TGCGCCAGCAGCTTGTCAGGGGTATACGAGCAGTACTTC
CASSLSGVYEQYF
>TRBJ2-3|TRBV7-8|TRBD2
TGTGCCAGCAGCTCCTCTTTAGCGGGGCCTAGCACAGATACGCAGTATTTT
CASSSSLAGPSTDTQYF